This is a list of T cell receptor beta chains from one sample in a study of metastatic and nonmetastatic thyroid tumors. MiXCR was used by TCRdb to re-call the PCR reads. The repertoire holds some 38,000 clones, with less than 60% as singletons. Source material: tumor tissue. The origin of the receptors is a male donor with papillary thyroid cancer or a benign thyroid nodule (not recorded which). Some clones in this sample may be carry-over from other donors' samples. Each CDR3 is given with its conserved first and last residue. The D gene is left open where the match is weak. Clone sizes are given selectively: once, few, many, or a class where the clone is expanded.

J gene: TRBJ2-1; D gene: TRBD2; V gene: TRBV19; clone size: -; CDR3 protein: CASSGLAGSYNEQFF; CDR3 DNA: TGTGCCAGTTCGGGACTAGCGGGTTCCTACAATGAGCAGTTCTTC
J gene: TRBJ1-2; D gene: -; V gene: TRBV7-8; clone size: -; CDR3 protein: CASSPPFRGIYGYTF; CDR3 DNA: TGTGCCAGCAGCCCTCCTTTCCGCGGGATCTATGGCTACACCTTC
J gene: TRBJ2-1; D gene: -; V gene: TRBV6-1; clone size: -; CDR3 protein: CASSASSASPSNEQFF; CDR3 DNA: TGTGCCAGCAGTGCAAGCTCGGCTTCCCCCAGTAATGAGCAGTTCTTC
J gene: TRBJ2-3; D gene: TRBD2; V gene: TRBV15; clone size: few; CDR3 protein: CATSKQREGPDTQYF; CDR3 DNA: TGTGCCACCAGCAAGCAGCGGGAGGGCCCAGATACGCAGTATTTT
J gene: TRBJ2-3; D gene: TRBD2; V gene: TRBV6-1; clone size: few; CDR3 protein: CASSESGENTDTQYF; CDR3 DNA: TGTGCCAGCAGTGAAAGCGGGGAGAACACAGATACGCAGTATTTT
J gene: TRBJ2-7; D gene: TRBD2; V gene: TRBV20-1; clone size: -; CDR3 protein: CSATGTSGRQTYEQYF; CDR3 DNA: TGCAGTGCTACAGGGACTAGCGGGAGGCAGACCTACGAGCAGTACTTC
J gene: TRBJ1-4; D gene: TRBD1; V gene: TRBV5-1; clone size: -; CDR3 protein: CASSLAGGTGTGGNEKLFF; CDR3 DNA: TGCGCCAGCAGCTTGGCCGGCGGGACAGGGACCGGTGGTAATGAAAAACTGTTTTTT
J gene: TRBJ1-4; D gene: -; V gene: TRBV13; clone size: -; CDR3 protein: CASSFPNEKLFF; CDR3 DNA: TGTGCCAGCAGCTTCCCCAATGAAAAACTGTTTTTT
J gene: TRBJ2-3; D gene: -; V gene: TRBV11-2; clone size: -; CDR3 protein: CASSLIEYTQYF; CDR3 DNA: TGTGCCAGCAGCTTAATCGAATATACGCAGTATTTT
J gene: TRBJ1-5; D gene: TRBD1; V gene: TRBV20-1; clone size: -; CDR3 protein: CSARPTPVGTGVYGSNQPQHF; CDR3 DNA: TGCAGTGCTAGACCCACACCTGTGGGAACAGGGGTTTACGGTAGCAATCAGCCCCAGCATTTT
J gene: TRBJ2-7; D gene: -; V gene: TRBV7-6; clone size: few; CDR3 protein: CASSSVNEQYF; CDR3 DNA: TGTGCCAGCAGCTCCGTGAACGAGCAGTACTTC
J gene: TRBJ1-6; D gene: -; V gene: TRBV11-2; clone size: -; CDR3 protein: CASSLNSPLHF; CDR3 DNA: TGTGCCAGCAGCTTAAATTCACCCCTCCACTTT
J gene: TRBJ2-3; D gene: TRBD2; V gene: TRBV10-1; clone size: -; CDR3 protein: CAIDSGNAGVRIDTQYF; CDR3 DNA: TGCGCCATAGATTCGGGAAATGCGGGGGTTAGAATAGATACGCAGTATTTT
J gene: TRBJ2-7; D gene: TRBD1; V gene: TRBV20-1; clone size: -; CDR3 protein: CSALDRVSVLPYEQYF; CDR3 DNA: TGCAGTGCTCTCGACAGGGTCTCGGTACTCCCCTACGAGCAGTACTTC
J gene: TRBJ1-6; D gene: -; V gene: TRBV9; clone size: -; CDR3 protein: CASSVDTASISPLHF; CDR3 DNA: TGTGCCAGCAGCGTAGACACGGCCTCAATTTCACCCCTCCACTTT
J gene: TRBJ2-2; D gene: -; V gene: TRBV7-3; clone size: -; CDR3 protein: CASSPGPSWELFF; CDR3 DNA: TGTGCCAGCAGCCCCGGGCCATCCTGGGAGCTGTTTTTT
J gene: TRBJ1-1; D gene: TRBD1; V gene: TRBV5-5; clone size: -; CDR3 protein: CASSWGQMNTEAFF; CDR3 DNA: TGTGCCAGCAGTTGGGGACAGATGAACACTGAAGCTTTCTTT